Presented here are 4 T cell receptor beta chains from one specimen sequenced in a study of cytomegalovirus exposure and HLA in healthy donors. PCR amplification relied on 60 Vbeta primers (plus 13 Jbeta primers). Here immunoSEQ multiplex PCR was the method, and the copy in TCRdb shows in-frame clones only, minus some. The sample has fewer than 150,000 clones, roughly 77% seen once. Sequences were obtained from PBMCs. These receptor sequences come from a man younger than 45 in good health and CMV-seronegative.

This rearrangement joins TRBV11-3 to TRBJ2-7; 7 nucleotides match TRBD2. This CDR3 spans 16 amino acids. CDR1 is SGHNT and CDR2 is YENEEA in the germline V gene. The junction had 5 bases not matched to a gene; V was cut back by 0 bases and J by 0 bases. The CDR3 sequence: CASSLEVAGVSYEQYF. CDR3 nucleotide sequence: TGTGCCAGCAGCTTAGAAGTGGCGGGAGTCTCCTACGAGCAGTACTTC.

This clone was detected only a few times. The rearrangement joins TRBV4-1 to TRBJ1-5; D ambiguous. There are 15 residues in the CDR3. V was clipped by 4 bases and J by 3 bases, with 13 bases between them. CDR1 MGHRA and CDR2 YSYEKL come from the germline V gene. CDR3 sequence (DNA): TGCGCCAGCAGCCCTCGTGTGTCCCTCAATCAGCCCCAGCATTTT. It codes for CASSPRVSLNQPQHF.

In this sample, this clone turned up once. CDR3 amino acids: CASTRMGQGSSPLHF. Written as DNA, the CDR3 is TGTGCCAGTACAAGGATGGGACAGGGAAGTTCACCCCTCCACTTT. J is TRBJ1-6 and V is TRBV19; the match to TRBD1 covers 9 bases. Germline CDR1 LNHDA, CDR2 SQIVND (reference sequence). This CDR3 spans 15 amino acids. The J segment lost 9 bases and the V segment lost 7 bases, leaving 10 bases of the junction unmatched.

This rearrangement joins TRBV7-6 to TRBJ2-3; D remains ambiguous. Trimming left V 6 bases short and J 11 bases short, with 12 bases between. Germline V CDR1 and CDR2: SGHVS, FNYEAQ. The CDR3 totals 11 residues. CDR3: CASRSRHGQYF. The CDR3 nucleotides are TGTGCCAGCAGATCGCGGCATGGGCAGTATTTT.